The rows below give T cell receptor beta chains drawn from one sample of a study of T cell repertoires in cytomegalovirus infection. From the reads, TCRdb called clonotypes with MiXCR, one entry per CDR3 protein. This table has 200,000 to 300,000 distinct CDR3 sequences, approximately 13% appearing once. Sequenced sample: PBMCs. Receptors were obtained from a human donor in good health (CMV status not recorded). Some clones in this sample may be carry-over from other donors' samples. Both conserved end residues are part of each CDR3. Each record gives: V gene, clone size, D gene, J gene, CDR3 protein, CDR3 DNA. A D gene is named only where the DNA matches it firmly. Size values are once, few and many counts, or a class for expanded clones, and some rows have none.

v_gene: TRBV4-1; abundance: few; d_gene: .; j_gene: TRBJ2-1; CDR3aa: CASSHQRRDEQFF; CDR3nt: TGCGCCAGCAGCCATCAACGGAGGGATGAGCAGTTCTTC
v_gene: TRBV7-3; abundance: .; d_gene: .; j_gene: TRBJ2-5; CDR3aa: CASSLLGFQETQYF; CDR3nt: TGTGCCAGCAGCCTTTTGGGGTTCCAAGAGACCCAGTACTTC
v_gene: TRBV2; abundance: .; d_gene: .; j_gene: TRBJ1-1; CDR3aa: CASREDLKEAFF; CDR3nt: TGTGCCAGCAGGGAGGACTTGAAAGAAGCTTTCTTT
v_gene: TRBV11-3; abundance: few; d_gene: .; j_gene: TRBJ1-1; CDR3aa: CASSPHQGRTEAFF; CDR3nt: TGTGCCAGCAGCCCACATCAGGGCCGCACTGAAGCTTTCTTT
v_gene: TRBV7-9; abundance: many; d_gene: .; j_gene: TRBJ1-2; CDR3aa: CASSLAGQGNDYGYTF; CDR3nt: TGTGCCAGCAGCTTAGCTGGCCAGGGGAACGACTATGGCTACACCTTC
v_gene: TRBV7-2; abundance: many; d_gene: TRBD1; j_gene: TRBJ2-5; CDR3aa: CASSLETGAQETQYF; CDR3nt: TGTGCCAGCAGCTTAGAGACAGGGGCCCAAGAGACCCAGTACTTC
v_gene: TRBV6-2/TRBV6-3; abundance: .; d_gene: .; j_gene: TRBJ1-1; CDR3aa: CATSENTEAFF; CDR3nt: TGTGCCACCTCGGAGAACACTGAAGCTTTCTTT
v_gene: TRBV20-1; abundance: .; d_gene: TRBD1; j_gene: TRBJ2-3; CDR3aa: CSAEGQGDQDTQYF; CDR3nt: TGCAGTGCCGAGGGACAGGGGGATCAAGATACGCAGTATTTT
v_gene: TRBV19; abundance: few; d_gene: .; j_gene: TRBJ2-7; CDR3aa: CASSQEPGLLSYEQYF; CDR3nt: TGTGCCAGTAGTCAGGAGCCGGGACTCCTCTCCTACGAGCAGTACTTC
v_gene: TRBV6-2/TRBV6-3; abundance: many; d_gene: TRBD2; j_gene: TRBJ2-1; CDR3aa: CASYSPGLAPFF; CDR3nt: TGTGCCAGCTACTCTCCGGGACTAGCACCGTTCTTC
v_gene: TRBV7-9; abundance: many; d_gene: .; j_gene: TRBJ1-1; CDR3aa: CASSLPPDTEAFF; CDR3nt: TGTGCCAGCAGCTTACCCCCTGACACTGAAGCTTTCTTT
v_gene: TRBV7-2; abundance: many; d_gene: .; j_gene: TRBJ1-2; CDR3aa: CASSRGAQTINYGYTF; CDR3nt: TGTGCCAGCAGCAGAGGGGCCCAAACTATTAACTATGGCTACACCTTC
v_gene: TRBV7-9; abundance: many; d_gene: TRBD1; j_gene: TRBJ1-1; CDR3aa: CASSLWGQGDTEAFF; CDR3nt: TGTGCCAGCAGCTTATGGGGACAGGGTGACACTGAAGCTTTCTTT
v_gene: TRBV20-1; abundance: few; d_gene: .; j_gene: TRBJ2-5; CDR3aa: CSARGGGLQETQYF; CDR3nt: TGCAGTGCTAGGGGGGGGGGGCTCCAAGAGACCCAGTACTTC
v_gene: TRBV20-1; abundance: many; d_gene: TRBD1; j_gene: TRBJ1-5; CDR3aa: CSASPPGQGGNQPQHF; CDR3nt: TGCAGTGCTAGTCCTCCCGGACAGGGGGGAAATCAGCCCCAGCATTTT
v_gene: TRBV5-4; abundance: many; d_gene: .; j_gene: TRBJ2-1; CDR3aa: CASSFGSSRPNEQFF; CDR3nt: TGTGCCAGCAGCTTCGGGTCTAGCAGGCCCAATGAGCAGTTCTTC
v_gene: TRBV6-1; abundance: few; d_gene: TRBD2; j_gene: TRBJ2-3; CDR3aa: CASSFPGLGADTQYF; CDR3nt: TGTGCCAGCAGTTTCCCGGGACTAGGAGCAGATACGCAGTATTTT
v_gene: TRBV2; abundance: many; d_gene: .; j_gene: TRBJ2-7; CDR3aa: CASVASGTSYEQYF; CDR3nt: TGTGCCAGCGTCGCTAGTGGTACATCCTACGAGCAGTACTTC
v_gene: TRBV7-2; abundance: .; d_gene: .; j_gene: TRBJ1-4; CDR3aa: CASSFSGGFNEKLFF; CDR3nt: TGTGCCAGCAGCTTTTCCGGAGGCTTTAATGAAAAACTGTTTTTT
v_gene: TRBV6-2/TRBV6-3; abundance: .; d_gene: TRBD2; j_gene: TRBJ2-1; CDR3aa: CASSSGLAGQFF; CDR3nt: TGTGCCAGCAGTTCGGGACTAGCGGGGCAGTTCTTC
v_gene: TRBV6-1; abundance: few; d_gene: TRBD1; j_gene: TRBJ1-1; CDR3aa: CATERDSEAFF; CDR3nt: TGTGCCACCGAAAGGGACAGTGAAGCTTTCTTT
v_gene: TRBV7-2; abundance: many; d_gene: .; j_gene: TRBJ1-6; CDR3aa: CASRDFRARSYNSPLHF; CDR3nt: TGTGCCAGCAGGGATTTCAGGGCTAGGTCCTATAATTCACCCCTCCACTTT
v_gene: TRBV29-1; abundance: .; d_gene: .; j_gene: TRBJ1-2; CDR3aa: CSVEGPQDGGYGYTF; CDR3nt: TGCAGCGTGGAGGGGCCGCAGGACGGAGGATATGGCTACACCTTC
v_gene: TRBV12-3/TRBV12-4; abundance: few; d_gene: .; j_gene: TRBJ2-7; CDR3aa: CASRSAADSYEQYF; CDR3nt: TGTGCCAGCAGGTCCGCCGCGGATTCCTACGAGCAGTACTTC
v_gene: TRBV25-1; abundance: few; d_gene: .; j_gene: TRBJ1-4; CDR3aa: CASSEASRVRDEKLFF; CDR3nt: TGTGCCAGCAGTGAAGCCTCGAGGGTCCGGGATGAAAAACTGTTTTTT
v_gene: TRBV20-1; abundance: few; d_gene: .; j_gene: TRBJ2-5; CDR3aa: CSAPLGETQYF; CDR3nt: TGCAGTGCACCCTTGGGGGAGACCCAGTACTTC
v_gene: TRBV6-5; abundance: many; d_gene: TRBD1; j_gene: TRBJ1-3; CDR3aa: CASSYSGTGAEGNTIYF; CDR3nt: TGTGCCAGCAGTTACTCCGGGACAGGGGCCGAGGGAAACACCATATATTTT
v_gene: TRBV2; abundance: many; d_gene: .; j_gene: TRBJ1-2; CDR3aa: CASREDSYGYTF; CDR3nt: TGTGCCAGCAGGGAGGACAGCTATGGCTACACCTTC
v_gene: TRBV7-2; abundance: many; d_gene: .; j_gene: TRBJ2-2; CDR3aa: CASGVWRNTGELFF; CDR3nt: TGTGCCAGCGGAGTTTGGCGGAACACCGGGGAGCTGTTTTTT
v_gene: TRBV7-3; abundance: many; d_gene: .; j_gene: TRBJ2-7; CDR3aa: CASSPHASYEQYF; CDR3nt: TGTGCCAGCAGCCCTCACGCCTCCTACGAGCAGTACTTC
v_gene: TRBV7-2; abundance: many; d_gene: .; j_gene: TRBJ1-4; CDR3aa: CASTADRISEKLFF; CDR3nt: TGTGCCAGCACCGCGGACCGTATAAGCGAAAAACTGTTTTTT
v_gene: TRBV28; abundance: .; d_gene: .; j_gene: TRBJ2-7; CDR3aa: CASNGRGPLLQYF; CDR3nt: TGTGCCAGCAATGGGAGGGGGCCGCTACTGCAGTACTTC
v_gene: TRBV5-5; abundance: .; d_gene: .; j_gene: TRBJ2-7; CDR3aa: CASSLEWQAAPYEQYF; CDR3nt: TGTGCCAGCAGCTTGGAGTGGCAGGCCGCGCCCTACGAGCAGTACTTC
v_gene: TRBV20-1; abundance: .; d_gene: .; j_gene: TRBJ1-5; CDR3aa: CSARLGRGQPQHF; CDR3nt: TGCAGTGCTAGACTAGGTCGGGGTCAGCCCCAGCATTTT
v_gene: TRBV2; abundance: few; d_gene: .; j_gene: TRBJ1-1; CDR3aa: CASSHRAPNTEAFF; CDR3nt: TGTGCCAGCAGCCACAGGGCCCCGAACACTGAAGCTTTCTTT
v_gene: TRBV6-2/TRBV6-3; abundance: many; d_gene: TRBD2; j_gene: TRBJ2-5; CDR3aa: CASSYSLAGQNWKETQYF; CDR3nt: TGTGCCAGCAGTTACTCGCTAGCGGGACAGAACTGGAAAGAGACCCAGTACTTC
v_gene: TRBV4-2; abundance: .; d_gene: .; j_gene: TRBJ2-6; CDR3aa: CASSLPANVLTF; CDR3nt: TGTGCCAGCAGCCTCCCGGCCAACGTCCTGACTTTC
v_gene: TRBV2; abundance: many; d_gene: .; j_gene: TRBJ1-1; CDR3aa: CASSGSRVTEAFF; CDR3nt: TGTGCCAGCAGTGGGAGTAGGGTCACTGAAGCTTTCTTT
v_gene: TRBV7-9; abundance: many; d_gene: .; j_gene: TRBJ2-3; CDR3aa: CASSSTRTDTQYF; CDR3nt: TGTGCCAGCAGCAGCACGCGTACAGATACGCAGTATTTT
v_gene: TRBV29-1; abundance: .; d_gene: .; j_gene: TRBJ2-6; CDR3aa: CSVDEGAGANVLTF; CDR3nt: TGCAGCGTTGACGAGGGGGCTGGGGCCAACGTCCTGACTTTC
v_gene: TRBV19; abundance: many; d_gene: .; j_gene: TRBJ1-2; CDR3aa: CASSSVRGYTF; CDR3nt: TGTGCCAGTAGTAGCGTCCGTGGCTACACCTTC
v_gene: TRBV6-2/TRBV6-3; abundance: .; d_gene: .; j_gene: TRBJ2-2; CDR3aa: CASSQVNTGELFF; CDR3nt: TGTGCCAGCAGTCAGGTGAACACCGGGGAGCTGTTTTTT
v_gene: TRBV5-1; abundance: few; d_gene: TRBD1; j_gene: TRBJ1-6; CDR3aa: CASSLMGQQGSPLHF; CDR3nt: TGCGCCAGCAGCCTCATGGGACAGCAAGGTTCACCCCTCCACTTT
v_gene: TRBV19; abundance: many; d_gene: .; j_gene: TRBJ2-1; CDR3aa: CASSSPPGDEQFF; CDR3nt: TGTGCCAGTAGTTCCCCACCCGGGGATGAGCAGTTCTTC
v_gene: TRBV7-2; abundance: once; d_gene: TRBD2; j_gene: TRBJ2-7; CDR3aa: CASSLGLAGAHEQYF; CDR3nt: TGTGCCAGCAGCTTAGGACTAGCGGGGGCCCACGAGCAGTACTTC
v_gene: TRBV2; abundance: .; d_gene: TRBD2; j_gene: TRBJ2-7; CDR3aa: CASSVLAGSYEQYF; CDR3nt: TGTGCCAGCAGTGTGCTAGCGGGATCCTACGAGCAGTACTTC
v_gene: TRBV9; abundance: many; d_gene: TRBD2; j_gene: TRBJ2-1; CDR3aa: CASSYSWRTSGGAEQFF; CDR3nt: TGTGCCAGCAGCTACTCTTGGAGGACTAGCGGGGGGGCCGAGCAGTTCTTC
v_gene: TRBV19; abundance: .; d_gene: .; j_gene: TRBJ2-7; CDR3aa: CASSGPRSYEQYF; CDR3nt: TGTGCCTCCTCCGGACCCCGCTCCTACGAGCAGTACTTC
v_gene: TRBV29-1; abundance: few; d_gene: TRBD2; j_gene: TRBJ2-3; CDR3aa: CSVEPLLGSGKVDTQYF; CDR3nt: TGCAGCGTTGAACCCCTCCTGGGAAGCGGGAAGGTAGATACGCAGTATTTT
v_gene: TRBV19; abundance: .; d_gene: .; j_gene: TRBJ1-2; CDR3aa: CASSLGPDVGYTF; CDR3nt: TGTGCCAGTAGTTTAGGGCCTGATGTTGGCTACACCTTC
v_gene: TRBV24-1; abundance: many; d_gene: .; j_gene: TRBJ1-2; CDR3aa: CATSDEGTTRGYTF; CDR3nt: TGTGCCACCAGTGATGAAGGGACAACTAGAGGCTACACCTTC
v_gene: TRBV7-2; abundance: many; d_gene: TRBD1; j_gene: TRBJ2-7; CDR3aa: CASSFAGTGGYEQYF; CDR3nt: TGTGCCAGCAGCTTTGCTGGGACAGGGGGCTACGAGCAGTACTTC
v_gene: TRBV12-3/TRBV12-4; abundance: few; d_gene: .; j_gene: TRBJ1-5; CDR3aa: CASSLGGGAQPQHF; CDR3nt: TGTGCCAGCAGTTTAGGGGGGGGCGCCCAGCCCCAGCATTTT
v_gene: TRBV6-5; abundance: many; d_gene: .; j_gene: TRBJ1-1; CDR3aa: CASSYAPFVGAEAFF; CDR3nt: TGTGCCAGCAGTTACGCACCCTTTGTGGGGGCTGAAGCTTTCTTT
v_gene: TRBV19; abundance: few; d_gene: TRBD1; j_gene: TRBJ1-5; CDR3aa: CASSLFGTDNQPQHF; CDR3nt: TGTGCCAGTAGTCTCTTTGGGACAGATAATCAGCCCCAGCATTTT
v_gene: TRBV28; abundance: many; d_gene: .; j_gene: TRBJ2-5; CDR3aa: CASSLGLDLGGRETQYF; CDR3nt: TGTGCCAGCAGTTTAGGGCTGGATTTGGGGGGCCGGGAGACCCAGTACTTC
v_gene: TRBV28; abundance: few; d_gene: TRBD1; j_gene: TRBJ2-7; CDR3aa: CASSLFTGEKYF; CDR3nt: TGTGCCAGCAGTTTATTTACAGGGGAAAAGTACTTC
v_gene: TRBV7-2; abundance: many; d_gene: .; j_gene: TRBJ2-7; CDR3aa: CASSRETGREQYF; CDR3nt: TGTGCCAGCAGCCGAGAAACAGGGCGCGAGCAGTACTTC
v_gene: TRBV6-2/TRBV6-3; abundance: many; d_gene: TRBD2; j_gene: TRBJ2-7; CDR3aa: CASRPGLAVHYEQYF; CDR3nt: TGTGCCAGCAGGCCGGGACTAGCGGTGCACTACGAGCAGTACTTC
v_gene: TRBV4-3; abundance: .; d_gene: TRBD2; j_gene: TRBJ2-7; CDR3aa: CASSPKNSGRAYEQYF; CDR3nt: TGCGCCAGCAGCCCAAAAAATAGCGGGAGAGCGTACGAGCAGTACTTC